A selection of T cell receptor beta chains follows, all from one sample in a study of shared clonotypes between healthy human individuals. The protocol was immunoSEQ multiplex PCR, while the TCRdb copy is restricted to in-frame clones and leaves out a portion. The data show over a million clones, around 97% seen once. The sample was naive CD4+ T cells sorted from blood. The receptors were sampled from a man aged 25 to 40 in good health. Both conserved end residues are part of each CDR3. The D gene is left open where the match is weak.

D: .
V: TRBV6-6
J: TRBJ2-2
CDR3: CASTYTGELFF

D: .
V: TRBV27
J: TRBJ2-2
CDR3: CASSSKQGNTGELFF

D: TRBD1
V: TRBV6-1
J: TRBJ2-3
CDR3: CASSRQGATDTQYF

D: .
V: TRBV7-9
J: TRBJ2-7
CDR3: CASSLTYEQYF

D: TRBD1
V: TRBV28
J: TRBJ1-5
CDR3: CASSPGGPNQPQHF

D: .
V: TRBV6-5
J: TRBJ2-7
CDR3: CASAFRGGHEQYF

D: .
V: TRBV28
J: TRBJ1-1
CDR3: CASNHGVRDTEAFF

D: .
V: TRBV7-2
J: TRBJ1-5
CDR3: CASSHPGPNQPQHF

D: .
V: TRBV15
J: TRBJ1-4
CDR3: CATKIGTATNEKLFF

D: .
V: TRBV9
J: TRBJ2-5
CDR3: CASSVAGETQYF

D: TRBD1
V: TRBV7-9
J: TRBJ2-1
CDR3: CASSRDRASYNEQFF

D: .
V: TRBV21-1
J: TRBJ2-7
CDR3: CASSKGRDREEYEQYF

D: .
V: TRBV5-1
J: TRBJ2-3
CDR3: CASSLALSDTQYF

D: .
V: TRBV7-3
J: TRBJ2-1
CDR3: CASSLAGSSYNEQFF

D: .
V: TRBV5-1
J: TRBJ1-1
CDR3: CASSTGNLNTEAFF

D: .
V: TRBV7-1
J: TRBJ1-5
CDR3: CASSSGRGSGQPQHF

D: .
V: TRBV4-2
J: TRBJ1-4
CDR3: CASSQERQSNEKLFF

D: .
V: TRBV5-4
J: TRBJ2-7
CDR3: CASRGGGGPHEQYF

D: .
V: TRBV27
J: TRBJ1-5
CDR3: CASSLRAGHQPQHF

D: .
V: TRBV4-1
J: TRBJ2-7
CDR3: CASSPPRTLRGYEQYF

D: .
V: TRBV7-6
J: TRBJ2-7
CDR3: CASSLARSYEQYF

D: TRBD1
V: TRBV5-6
J: TRBJ2-5
CDR3: CASSLELDREGETQYF

D: .
V: TRBV5-4
J: TRBJ2-7
CDR3: CASSRNRFSYEQYF

D: TRBD2
V: TRBV29-1
J: TRBJ2-7
CDR3: CSVDRWGASGGPYEQYF

D: .
V: TRBV2
J: TRBJ2-3
CDR3: CASSPMVLNTQYF

D: .
V: TRBV29-1
J: TRBJ1-1
CDR3: CSVRSAVFSTEAFF

D: TRBD1
V: TRBV27
J: TRBJ2-1
CDR3: CASRTRTGSYDEQFF

D: .
V: TRBV5-1
J: TRBJ1-1
CDR3: CASSLDSPNTEAFF

D: .
V: TRBV9
J: TRBJ2-1
CDR3: CASSVLLHNEQFF

D: .
V: TRBV11-3
J: TRBJ2-7
CDR3: CASYLDSEQYF

D: TRBD2
V: TRBV18
J: TRBJ2-1
CDR3: CASSPASGSYNEQFF

D: .
V: TRBV4-1
J: TRBJ1-1
CDR3: CASSQDGGWNTEAFF

D: .
V: TRBV29-1
J: TRBJ2-5
CDR3: CSVRSGETQYF

D: .
V: TRBV7-2
J: TRBJ2-6
CDR3: CASSLRLTLPGANVLTF

D: .
V: TRBV27
J: TRBJ1-2
CDR3: CASSLSQGYGYTF

D: TRBD2
V: TRBV6-1
J: TRBJ2-1
CDR3: CATSKPGTSGQFF

D: .
V: TRBV5-4
J: TRBJ1-1
CDR3: CASKSGRRTEAFF